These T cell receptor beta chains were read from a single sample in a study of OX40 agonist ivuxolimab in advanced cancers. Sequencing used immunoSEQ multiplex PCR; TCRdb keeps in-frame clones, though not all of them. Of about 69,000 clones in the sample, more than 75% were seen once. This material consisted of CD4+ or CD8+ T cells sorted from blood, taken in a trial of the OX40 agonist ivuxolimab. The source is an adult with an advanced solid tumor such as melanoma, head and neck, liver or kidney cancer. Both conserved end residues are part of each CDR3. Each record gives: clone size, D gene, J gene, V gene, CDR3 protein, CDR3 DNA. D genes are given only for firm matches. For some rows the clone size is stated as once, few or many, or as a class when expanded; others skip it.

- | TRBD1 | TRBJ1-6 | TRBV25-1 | CASSEAGGLYNSPLHF | TGTGCCAGCAGTGAAGCAGGGGGCCTCTATAATTCACCCCTCCACTTT
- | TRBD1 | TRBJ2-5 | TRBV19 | CASRPSRDRGYQETQYF | TGTGCCAGCAGACCAAGCAGGGACAGGGGATACCAAGAGACCCAGTACTTC
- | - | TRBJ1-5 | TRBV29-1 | CSVVEGLNQPQHF | TGCAGCGTTGTGGAAGGGCTCAATCAGCCCCAGCATTTT
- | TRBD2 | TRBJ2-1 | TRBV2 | CAPTDWRESYNEQFF | TGTGCCCCCACCGATTGGCGGGAGTCCTACAATGAGCAGTTCTTC
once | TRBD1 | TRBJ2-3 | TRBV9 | CASSPDRSRDTQYF | TGTGCCAGCAGCCCGGACAGGAGCCGGGATACGCAGTATTTT
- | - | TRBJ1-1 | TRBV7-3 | CASSLNPGRAAEAFF | TGTGCCAGCAGCTTAAATCCTGGCAGGGCTGCTGAAGCTTTCTTT
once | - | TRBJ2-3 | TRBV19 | CASSISDTQYF | TGTGCCAGTAGTATATCAGATACGCAGTATTTT
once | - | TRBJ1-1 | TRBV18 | CASSPSVSGGLSTEAFF | TGTGCCAGCTCACCATCCGTTTCGGGGGGCCTATCAACTGAAGCTTTCTTT
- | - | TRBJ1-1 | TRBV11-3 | CASSFGDRANTEAFF | TGTGCCAGCAGCTTTGGGGACCGAGCGAACACTGAAGCTTTCTTT
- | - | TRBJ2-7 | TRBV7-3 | CASSLGPGKSSYEQYF | TGTGCCAGCAGCTTAGGGCCAGGAAAGAGCTCCTACGAGCAGTACTTC
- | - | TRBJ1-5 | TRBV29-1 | CSAGGGHGFPQHF | TGCAGCGCGGGGGGGGGCCATGGGTTCCCCCAGCATTTT